Ten or more counts support the clone carrying this T cell receptor beta chain. V lost 3 bases and J lost 9, with 9 bases in between. The CDR3 contains 12 residues. Germline CDR1 and CDR2: MDHEN and SYDVKM. Genomic DNA from each subset was divided evenly over several immunoSEQ plates. Authors' processing steps: Junction-only sequences without quality scores were provided by ImmunoSEQ, so filtering was different. Sequencing was performed with immunoSEQ multiplex PCR; in TCRdb, only in-frame clones are kept and a portion is missing. V, J and clone size derive from that table, while D and trimming were established from the DNA sequence. The repertoire holds about 560,000 clones, roughly four fifths seen once, with about 11% in the top ten. This specimen belongs to a study of shared clonotypes between healthy human individuals. Recent vaccinations or acute infections were absent in the healthy HIV-negative adult donors. Each donor was a Caucasian adult residing in Nashville, Tennessee.

The sequenced material came from PBMCs. J is TRBJ2-1 and V is TRBV28; D is tentatively TRBD1 or TRBD2 (5 bases each). The sequence came from a middle-aged woman in good health. Some clones in this sample may be carry-over from other donors' samples. The CDR3 loop is CASSFWDGEQFF. DNA for the CDR3: TGTGCCAGCAGTTTCTGGGACGGTGAGCAGTTCTTC.